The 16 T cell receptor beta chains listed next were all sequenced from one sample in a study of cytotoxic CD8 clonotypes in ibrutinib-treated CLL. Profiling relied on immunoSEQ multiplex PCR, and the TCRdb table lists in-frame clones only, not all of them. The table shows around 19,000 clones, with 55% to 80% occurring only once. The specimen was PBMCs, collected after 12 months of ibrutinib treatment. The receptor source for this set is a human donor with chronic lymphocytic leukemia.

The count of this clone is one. CDR3 in DNA: TGCGCCAGCAGCCAAGATAAAGGGATCGAGACCCAGTACTTC. Amino acid sequence: CASSQDKGIETQYF. The chain uses TRBV4-1 and TRBJ2-5, with no clear D. The V gene's germline CDR1 is MGHRA and CDR2 YSYEKL. The CDR3 totals 14 residues. V was cut by 0 bases and J by 5 bases, with 10 bases left in between.

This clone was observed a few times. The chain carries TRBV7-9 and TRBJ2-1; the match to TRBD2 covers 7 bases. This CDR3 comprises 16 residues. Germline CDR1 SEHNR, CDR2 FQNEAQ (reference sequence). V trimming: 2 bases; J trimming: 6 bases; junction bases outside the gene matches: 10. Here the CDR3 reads CASSLRSSGVPNEQFF. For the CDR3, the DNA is TGTGCCAGCAGCTTAAGGTCAAGCGGGGTCCCCAATGAGCAGTTCTTC.

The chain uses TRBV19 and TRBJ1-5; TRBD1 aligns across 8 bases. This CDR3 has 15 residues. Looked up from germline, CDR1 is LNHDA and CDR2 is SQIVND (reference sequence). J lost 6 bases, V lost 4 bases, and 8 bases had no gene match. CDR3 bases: TGTGCCAGTAGTAATCAAAGGACAGGGATTCAGCCCCAGCATTTT. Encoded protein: CASSNQRTGIQPQHF.

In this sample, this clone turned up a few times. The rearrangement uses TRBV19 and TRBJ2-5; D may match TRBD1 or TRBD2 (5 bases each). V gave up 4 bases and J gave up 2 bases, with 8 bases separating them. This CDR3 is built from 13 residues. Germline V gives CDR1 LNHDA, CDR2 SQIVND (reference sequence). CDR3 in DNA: TGTGCCAGTAGTACGGGGCGTCAAGAGACCCAGTACTTC. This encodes CASSTGRQETQYF.

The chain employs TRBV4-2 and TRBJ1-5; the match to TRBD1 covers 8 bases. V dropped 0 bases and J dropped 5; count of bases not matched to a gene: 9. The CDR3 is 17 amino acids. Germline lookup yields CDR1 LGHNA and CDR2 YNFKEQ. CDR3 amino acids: CASSQDRGQAIDQPQHF. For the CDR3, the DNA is TGTGCCAGCAGCCAAGATCGGGGACAGGCGATAGATCAGCCCCAGCATTTT.

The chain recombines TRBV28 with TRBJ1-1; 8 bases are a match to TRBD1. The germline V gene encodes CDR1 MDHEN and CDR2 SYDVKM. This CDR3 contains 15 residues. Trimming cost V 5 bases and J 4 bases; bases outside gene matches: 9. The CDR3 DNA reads TGTGCCAGCAGTCCGTCGACAGGGGCGGCCACTGAAGCTTTCTTT. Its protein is CASSPSTGAATEAFF.

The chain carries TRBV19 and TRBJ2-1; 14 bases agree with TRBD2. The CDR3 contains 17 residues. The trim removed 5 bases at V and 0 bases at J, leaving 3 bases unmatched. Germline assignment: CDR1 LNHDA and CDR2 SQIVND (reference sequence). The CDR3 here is CASSWTSGRSSYNEQFF. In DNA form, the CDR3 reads TGTGCCAGTAGTTGGACTAGCGGGAGGTCCTCCTACAATGAGCAGTTCTTC.

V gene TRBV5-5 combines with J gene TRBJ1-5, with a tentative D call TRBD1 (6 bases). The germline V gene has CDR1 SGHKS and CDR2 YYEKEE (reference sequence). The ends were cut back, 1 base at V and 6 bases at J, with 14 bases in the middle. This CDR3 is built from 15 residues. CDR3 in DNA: TGTGCCAGCAGCTTGTTCGGGGGGCAGGGTCAGCCCCAGCATTTT. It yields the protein CASSLFGGQGQPQHF.

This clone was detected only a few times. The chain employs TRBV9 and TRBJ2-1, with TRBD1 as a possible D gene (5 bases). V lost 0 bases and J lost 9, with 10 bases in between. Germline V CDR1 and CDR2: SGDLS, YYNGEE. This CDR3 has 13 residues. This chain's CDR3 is CASSVALQGEQFF. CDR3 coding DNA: TGTGCCAGCAGCGTAGCTCTTCAGGGTGAGCAGTTCTTC. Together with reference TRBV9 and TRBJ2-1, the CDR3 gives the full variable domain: DSGVTQTPKHLITATGQRVTLRCSPRSGDLSVYWYQQSLDQGLQFLIQYYNGEERAKGNILERFSAQQFPDLHSELNLSSLELGDSALYFCASSVALQGEQFFGPGTRLTVL.

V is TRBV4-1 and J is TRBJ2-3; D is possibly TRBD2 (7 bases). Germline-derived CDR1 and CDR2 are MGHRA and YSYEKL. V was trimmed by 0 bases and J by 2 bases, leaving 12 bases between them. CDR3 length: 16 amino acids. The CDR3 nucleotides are TGCGCCAGCAGCCAAGATAGGGGGGGCACCACAGATACGCAGTATTTT. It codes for CASSQDRGGTTDTQYF.

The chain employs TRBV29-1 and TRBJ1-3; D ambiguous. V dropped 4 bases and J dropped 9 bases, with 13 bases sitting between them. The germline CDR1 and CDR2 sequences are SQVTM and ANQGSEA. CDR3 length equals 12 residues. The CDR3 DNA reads TGCAGCGTTGGGGCTGGGAGTAGCACCATATATTTT. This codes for CSVGAGSSTIYF.

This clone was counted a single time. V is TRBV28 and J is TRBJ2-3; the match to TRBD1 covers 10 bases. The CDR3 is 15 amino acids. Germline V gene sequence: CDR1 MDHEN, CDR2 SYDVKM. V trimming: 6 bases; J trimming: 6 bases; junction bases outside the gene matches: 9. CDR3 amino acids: CASSSGTGALDTQYF. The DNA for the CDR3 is TGTGCCAGCAGCTCCGGGACAGGGGCTTTGGATACGCAGTATTTT.

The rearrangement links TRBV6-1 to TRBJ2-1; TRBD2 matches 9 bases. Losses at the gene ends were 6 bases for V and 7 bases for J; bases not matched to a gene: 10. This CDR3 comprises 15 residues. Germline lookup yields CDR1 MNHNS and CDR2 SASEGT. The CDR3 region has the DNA TGTGCCAGCAGGGCTAGTAGCGGGAGCAGTAATGAGCAGTTCTTC. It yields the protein CASRASSGSSNEQFF.

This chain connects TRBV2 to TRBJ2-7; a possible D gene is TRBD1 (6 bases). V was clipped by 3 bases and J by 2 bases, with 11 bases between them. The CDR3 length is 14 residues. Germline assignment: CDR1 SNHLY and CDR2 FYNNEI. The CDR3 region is CASSDQGKAYEQYF. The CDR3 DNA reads TGTGCCAGCAGTGATCAGGGGAAGGCCTACGAGCAGTACTTC.

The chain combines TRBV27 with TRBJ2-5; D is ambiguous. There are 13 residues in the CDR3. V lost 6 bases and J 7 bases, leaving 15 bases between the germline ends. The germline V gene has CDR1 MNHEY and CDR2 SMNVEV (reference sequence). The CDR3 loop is CASSSGPDGTQYF. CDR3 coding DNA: TGTGCCAGCAGCTCCGGACCCGACGGGACCCAGTACTTC.

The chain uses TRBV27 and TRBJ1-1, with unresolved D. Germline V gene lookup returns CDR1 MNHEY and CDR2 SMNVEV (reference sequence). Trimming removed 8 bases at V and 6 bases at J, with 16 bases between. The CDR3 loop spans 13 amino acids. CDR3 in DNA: TGTGCCAGCGTCTCCTTTTTTGATTCTGAAGCTTTCTTT. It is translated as CASVSFFDSEAFF.